This TCR beta chain came from a study of blood T cell repertoires in COVID-19. Overall study: Both acute and convalescent COVID-19 samples were obtained from the United States, Italy and Spain. T cells, B-cell-depleted T cells, or PBMCs supplied cDNA or gDNA.

Source study methods: By means of reference gene primer amplification, nucleated cell counts were estimated. Produced via immunoSEQ multiplex PCR; TCRdb's table is partial and in-frame only. That table furnishes V, J and clone size, whereas the DNA furnished D and trimming. The data show some 70,000 clones, approximately 89% seen once. The V and J ends lost 7 bases and 1 base, in that order; junction bases with no gene match: 8. Germline assignment: CDR1 LNHDA and CDR2 SQIVND (reference sequence). The CDR3 sequence is 15 residues long. Sequenced sample: peripheral blood. The chain recombines TRBV19 with TRBJ2-3; TRBD2 matches at 7 bases. The sequence was obtained from a man aged 50-60 years with active COVID-19. CDR3 sequence reads: CASNDLGGGTDTQYF. The CDR3 DNA is TGTGCCAGTAATGATCTGGGGGGGGGCACAGATACGCAGTATTTT. Combining the CDR3 with reference TRBV19 and TRBJ2-3 gives the whole variable domain DGGITQSPKYLFRKEGQNVTLSCEQNLNHDAMYWYRQDPGQGLRLIYYSQIVNDFQKGDIAEGYSVSREKKESFPLTVTSAQKNPTAFYLCASNDLGGGTDTQYFGPGTRLTVL.